This T cell receptor (beta chain) was captured by sequencing in a study of blood T cell repertoires in COVID-19. Study-wide background: Researchers got acute and convalescent COVID-19 samples from the United States, Italy and Spain.

This CDR3 spans 16 amino acids. Germline assignment: CDR1 MNHNS and CDR2 SASEGT. The J segment lost 4 bases and the V segment lost 0 bases, leaving 5 bases of the junction unmatched. In the original analysis: The authors estimated nucleated cell counts from reference gene primer amplification. Data came from immunoSEQ multiplex PCR; TCRdb stores just in-frame clones and leaves some out. V and J calls and clone size are given by that table; D and trimming were obtained from the DNA. This table holds some 150,000 clones, around 91% found once. The sequence derives from a woman between 40 and 55 years old with acute or convalescent COVID-19. Sequenced sample: peripheral blood. The chain is built from TRBV6-1 and TRBJ2-1, with 8 bases identical to TRBD1. CDR3 protein: CASSEAAGGTYNEQFF. In nucleotides, the CDR3 is TGTGCCAGCAGTGAAGCGGCAGGGGGCACTTACAATGAGCAGTTCTTC.